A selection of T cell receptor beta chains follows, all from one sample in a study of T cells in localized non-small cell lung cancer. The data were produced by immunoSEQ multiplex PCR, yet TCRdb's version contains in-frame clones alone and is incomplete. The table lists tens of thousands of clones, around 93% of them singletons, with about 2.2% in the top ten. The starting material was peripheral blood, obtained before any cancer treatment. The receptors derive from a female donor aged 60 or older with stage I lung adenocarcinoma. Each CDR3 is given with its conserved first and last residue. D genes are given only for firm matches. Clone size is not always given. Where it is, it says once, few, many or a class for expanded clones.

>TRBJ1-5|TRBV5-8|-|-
CASSLTHQPQHF
TGTGCCAGCAGCTTGACCCATCAGCCCCAGCATTTT
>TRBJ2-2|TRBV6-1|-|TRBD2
CASSAGVITGELFF
TGTGCCAGCAGCGCGGGAGTGATCACCGGGGAGCTGTTTTTT
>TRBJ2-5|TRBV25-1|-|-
CASSERGQGETQYF
TGTGCCAGCAGTGAAAGGGGCCAGGGGGAGACCCAGTACTTC
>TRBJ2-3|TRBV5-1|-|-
CASNGLLTDTQYF
TGCGCCAGCAATGGACTCCTCACAGATACGCAGTATTTT
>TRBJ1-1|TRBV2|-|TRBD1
CASMFTGQGNMNTEAFF
TGTGCCAGCATGTTTACCGGACAGGGGAATATGAACACTGAAGCTTTCTTT
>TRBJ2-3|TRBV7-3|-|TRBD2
CASSTRTSGRWDTQYF
TGTGCCAGCAGCACGCGGACTAGCGGGCGATGGGATACGCAGTATTTT
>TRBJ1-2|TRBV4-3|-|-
CASSQEASGTHGYTF
TGCGCCAGCAGCCAAGAAGCTTCGGGCACCCATGGCTACACCTTC
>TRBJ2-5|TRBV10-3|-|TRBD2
CAISESFLAGEETQYF
TGTGCCATCAGTGAGTCGTTTCTAGCGGGGGAAGAGACCCAGTACTTC
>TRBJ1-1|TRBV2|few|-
CASSVLGAAEAFF
TGTGCCAGCAGTGTACTGGGGGCAGCTGAAGCTTTCTTT
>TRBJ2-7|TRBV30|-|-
CAWSVKRGGQYF
TGTGCCTGGAGTGTAAAACGCGGAGGGCAGTACTTC
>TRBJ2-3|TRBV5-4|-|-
CASSLPAPSTDTQYF
TGTGCCAGCAGCTTGCCAGCCCCTAGCACAGATACGCAGTATTTT
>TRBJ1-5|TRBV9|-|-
CASSADGLGNQPQHF
TGTGCCAGCAGCGCGGACGGACTTGGCAATCAGCCCCAGCATTTT
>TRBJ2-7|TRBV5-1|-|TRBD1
CASSLDGTGAYEQYF
TGCGCCAGCAGCTTGGATGGGACAGGGGCTTACGAGCAGTACTTC
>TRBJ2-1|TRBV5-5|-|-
CASIKSGRDNEQFF
TGTGCCAGCATCAAGTCGGGCAGGGACAATGAGCAGTTCTTC
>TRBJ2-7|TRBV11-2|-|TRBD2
CAPLVGGDAYEQYF
TGTGCCCCCTTGGTTGGGGGGGACGCCTACGAGCAGTACTTC
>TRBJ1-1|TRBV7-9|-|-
CASSLQGGGGTEAFF
TGTGCCAGCAGCTTGCAGGGAGGAGGAGGCACTGAAGCTTTCTTT
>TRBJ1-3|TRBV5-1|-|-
CASSGEPATGNTIYF
TGCGCCAGCAGTGGGGAACCGGCAACTGGAAACACCATATATTTT
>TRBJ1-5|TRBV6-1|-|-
CASSETGNQPQHF
TGTGCCAGCAGTGAAACGGGGAATCAGCCCCAGCATTTT
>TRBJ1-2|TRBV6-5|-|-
CASKSYSNYGYTF
TGTGCCAGCAAGTCCTATTCTAACTATGGCTACACCTTC
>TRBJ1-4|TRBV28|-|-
CASSLATTNEKLFF
TGTGCCAGCAGTTTAGCCACAACTAATGAAAAACTGTTTTTT
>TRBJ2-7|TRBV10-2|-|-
CASSDVGGEQYF
TGCGCCAGCAGTGACGTTGGGGGCGAGCAGTACTTC
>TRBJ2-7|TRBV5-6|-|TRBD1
CASSLRTGLNEQYF
TGTGCCAGCAGCTTAAGGACAGGGCTAAACGAGCAGTACTTC
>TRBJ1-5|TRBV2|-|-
CASQVLDSNQPQHF
TGTGCCAGTCAAGTACTGGATAGCAATCAGCCCCAGCATTTT